This is a list of T cell receptor beta chains from one sample in a study of tumor-infiltrating lymphocytes in localized non-small cell lung cancer. Clones were sequenced by immunoSEQ multiplex PCR, and TCRdb holds only the in-frame ones, with some missing. The data contain around 10,000 clones, around 68% of them singletons. Material for sequencing was lung tumor tissue. The source of these receptors is a human donor with non-small cell lung cancer. CDR3s include the opening cysteine and the closing phenylalanine or tryptophan. The D gene is left open where the match is weak. Clone size is not always given. Where it is, it says once, few, many or a class for expanded clones.

D | J | size | V | length | DNA | CDR3
- | TRBJ1-6 | - | TRBV11-2 | 16 | TGTGCCAGCAGCCCTCCGCGCGGCGGAGGGAACTCACCCCTCCACTTT | CASSPPRGGGNSPLHF
- | TRBJ1-2 | - | TRBV7-2 | 18 | TGTGCCAGCAGCTTAGTCGGGGCAGCGGGGTTCACTTCGTTCGGCTACACCTTC | CASSLVGAAGFTSFGYTF
- | TRBJ2-7 | - | TRBV20-1 | 11 | TGCAGTGCTAGGGTGGTTGACGAGCAGTACTTC | CSARVVDEQYF
TRBD2 | TRBJ2-4 | - | TRBV7-2 | 14 | TGTGCCAGCAGCCTGGGGGGGGTGCAAAACATTCAGTACTTC | CASSLGGVQNIQYF
TRBD1 | TRBJ2-5 | few | TRBV5-1 | 15 | TGCGCCAGCAGCCCATTCACAGGGGAGCTTGGGACCCAGTACTTC | CASSPFTGELGTQYF
TRBD1 | TRBJ2-7 | once | TRBV5-4 | 15 | TGTGCCAGCAGCCCCGGGACAGGGGTCTCGTACGAGCAGTACTTC | CASSPGTGVSYEQYF
- | TRBJ1-3 | - | TRBV7-9 | 16 | TGTGCCAGCAGCTTCCCAGAACAGTCTTTTGGAAACACCATATATTTT | CASSFPEQSFGNTIYF
- | TRBJ2-7 | - | TRBV27 | 15 | TGTGCCAGCAGTTCGCACGTGGGCTGGGTCTACGAGCAGTACTTC | CASSSHVGWVYEQYF
TRBD2 | TRBJ2-3 | - | TRBV18 | 13 | TGTGCCAGCTCATACCGGGGGGGAGATACGCAGTATTTT | CASSYRGGDTQYF
TRBD1 | TRBJ2-7 | - | TRBV6-5 | 14 | TGTGCCAGCAGGCACCGACAGGGCGCCTACGAGCAGTACTTC | CASRHRQGAYEQYF
- | TRBJ2-3 | - | TRBV6-5 | 14 | TGTGCCAGCAGCTCCGGGACTTACACAGATACGCAGTATTTT | CASSSGTYTDTQYF
TRBD2 | TRBJ2-7 | - | TRBV7-2 | 16 | TGTGCCAGCAGCTCGAAGCGACTAGCGGTGTTCCACGAGCAGTACTTC | CASSSKRLAVFHEQYF
- | TRBJ1-6 | - | TRBV5-1 | 14 | TGCGCCAGCAGCTTACGAGGGGGGGAGGGAACCCTCCACTTT | CASSLRGGEGTLHF
- | TRBJ2-1 | - | TRBV7-2 | 12 | TGTGCCAGCAGGGCCGGGGGCAATGAGCAGTTCTTC | CASRAGGNEQFF
TRBD2 | TRBJ2-2 | few | TRBV15 | 18 | TGTGCCACCAGCAGAGACGGACTAGCGGGAGAGAGTAGCGGGGAGCTGTTTTTT | CATSRDGLAGESSGELFF
- | TRBJ1-5 | - | TRBV6-1 | 13 | TGTGCCAGCAGACAGGGCGGCAATCAGCCCCAGCATTTT | CASRQGGNQPQHF
- | TRBJ2-7 | - | TRBV5-1 | 13 | TGCGCCAGCAGGGATGGCGGTATCAACGAGCAGTACTTC | CASRDGGINEQYF